Below are 31 T cell receptor beta chains sequenced from a single sample in a study of blood T cells in healthy people across ages. Using a J-beta primer mix together with a sample-barcoded 5' primer, a second PCR was run for roughly 6 to 11 cycles. Each CDR3 protein is one row after TCRdb ran MiXCR on the 5' RACE reads. The table records 600,000 to 850,000 distinct CDR3 sequences, 25% of them present only once. These data are also associated with another study on T cells of mothers and their children.

Sequencing was done on a sample of blood. These receptor sequences come from a boy aged 10-17 years in good health.

The chain joins TRBV7-8 to TRBJ2-5; D unclear. Germline V gene sequence: CDR1 SGHVS, CDR2 FQNEAQ. This CDR3 has 14 residues. The germline V and J ends were trimmed by 5 bases and 5 bases, with 15 bases remaining between them. The CDR3 coding sequence is TGTGCCAGCAGCGCTTTGCAAGGGCAGGAGACCCAGTACTTC. Translating it yields CASSALQGQETQYF. The full variable domain, in which reference TRBV7-8 and TRBJ2-5 provide the parts outside the CDR3, is GAGVSQSPRYKVAKRGQDVALRCDPISGHVSLFWYQQALGQGPEFLTYFQNEAQLDKSGLPSDRFFAERPEGSVSTLKIQRTQQEDSAVYLCASSALQGQETQYFGPGTRLLVL.

This clonotype turned up a few times. The V gene is TRBV4-1, the J gene TRBJ1-4, with unresolved D. This CDR3 contains 12 residues. Germline values: CDR1 MGHRA, CDR2 YSYEKL. The V gene lost 1 base and the J gene lost 4 bases, with 1 base spanning the gap. The CDR3 nucleotides are TGCGCCAGCAGCCAAGTTAATGAAAAACTGTTTTTT. Amino acid sequence: CASSQVNEKLFF.

There are a few counts of this clonotype. This chain connects TRBV29-1 to TRBJ2-5; no reliable D call. The DNA end lines up better with TRBJ2-7; the J call may be wrong. This CDR3 region has 14 residues. Germline-derived CDR1 and CDR2 are SQVTM and ANQGSEA. The CDR3 loop reads CSVGPTLQVHEQYF. CDR3 DNA: TGCAGCGTTGGCCCGACGCTCCAGGTCCACGAGCAGTACTTC.

The rearrangement joins TRBV5-1 to TRBJ2-5; TRBD1 is a possible D gene (6 bases). The V end lost 7 bases, the J end lost 6 bases, and 22 bases lay between the germline ends. Looked up from germline, CDR1 is SGHRS and CDR2 is YFSETQ. This CDR3 has 15 amino acids. CDR3 residues: CASAEGIGGPKTQYF. The CDR3 coding sequence is TGCGCCAGCGCTGAAGGCATTGGGGGCCCAAAGACCCAGTACTTC.

This clonotype was found a few times. The rearrangement uses TRBV2 and TRBJ1-2; 7 nucleotides agree with TRBD1. V lost 8 bases to trimming and J lost 0 bases; unmatched junction nucleotides: 3. This CDR3 is 13 amino acids long. CDR1 SNHLY and CDR2 FYNNEI come from the germline V gene. The CDR3 here is CASGTDANYGYTF. DNA of the CDR3: TGTGCCAGCGGGACAGATGCTAACTATGGCTACACCTTC.

This clonotype was recorded a few times. The chain carries TRBV5-1 and TRBJ2-6; D uncertain. CDR3 length: 17 amino acids. V was trimmed by 0 bases and J by 1 base, leaving 11 bases between them. Germline V gives CDR1 SGHRS, CDR2 YFSETQ. CDR3 loop: CASSLAQVKSGANVLTF. The CDR3 coding sequence is TGCGCCAGCAGCTTGGCCCAAGTGAAATCTGGGGCCAACGTCCTGACTTTC.

This clonotype occurred a few times. The genes are TRBV12-3 or TRBV12-4 and TRBJ1-5; D possibly corresponds to TRBD1 (6 bases). Trimming shortened V by 6 bases and J by 3 bases, and 9 bases separated the two germline ends. The CDR3 runs to 13 residues. Written as DNA, the CDR3 is TGTGCCAGCAGAACAGGGTCCAATCAGCCCCAGCATTTT. Its translation is CASRTGSNQPQHF.

V usage is TRBV6-1 and J usage is TRBJ2-5; D is possibly TRBD2 (6 bases). The CDR3 is 18 amino acids. V was shortened by 7 bases and J by 0 bases, with 24 bases between the two germline ends. Looked up from germline, CDR1 is MNHNS and CDR2 is SASEGT. The CDR3 DNA reads as TGTGCCAGCACCTCCTGGGGAGGCCGACCACCGTACCAAGAGACCCAGTACTTC. Its translation: CASTSWGGRPPYQETQYF.

This chain links TRBV5-1 with TRBJ2-5; TRBD2 aligns across 8 bases. Germline values: CDR1 SGHRS, CDR2 YFSETQ. The CDR3 consists of 16 residues. The J segment lost 2 bases and the V segment lost 0 bases, leaving 6 bases of the junction unmatched. The CDR3 spells CASSLVEAGGQETQYF. CDR3 coding DNA: TGCGCCAGCAGCTTGGTTGAGGCGGGGGGTCAAGAGACCCAGTACTTC.

The rearrangement uses TRBV6-1 and TRBJ2-7; a possible D gene is TRBD2 (5 bases). The V end was cut by 3 bases, the J end by 4 bases, with 10 bases between. Germline V CDR1 and CDR2: MNHNS, SASEGT. The CDR3 is made up of 13 amino acids. The CDR3 here is CASSDDYVYEQYF. The CDR3 DNA is TGTGCCAGCAGTGATGACTACGTATACGAGCAGTACTTC.

The chain joins TRBV7-2 to TRBJ2-5; TRBD2 is a possible D gene (5 bases). This CDR3 is 17 amino acids long. Trimming pared 2 bases from V and 5 bases from J, leaving 21 bases between. Germline V gene sequence: CDR1 SGHTA, CDR2 FQGNSA. The CDR3 region is CASSLLTVLGGGETQYF. The CDR3, as DNA: TGTGCCAGCAGCTTATTAACGGTGTTGGGCGGCGGGGAGACCCAGTACTTC.

The chain employs TRBV9 and TRBJ1-1; 9 bases map to TRBD1. Per the germline V gene, CDR1 is SGDLS and CDR2 is YYNGEE. The CDR3 contains 16 residues. V gave up 2 bases and J gave up 0 bases; unmatched junction bases: 5. This chain's CDR3 is CASSVNGQGLNTEAFF. DNA of the CDR3: TGTGCCAGCAGCGTGAATGGACAGGGGCTGAACACTGAAGCTTTCTTT.

The V and J genes are TRBV6-5 and TRBJ1-2, with TRBD1 matching over 8 bases. V shed 6 bases, J shed 6 bases, and the junction held 6 bases outside the gene matches. The CDR3 sequence is 13 residues long. In germline, CDR1 is MNHEY, CDR2 SVGAGI. CDR3 bases: TGTGCCAGCAGGATCCGACAGGGGAATGGCTACACCTTC. Translated: CASRIRQGNGYTF.

There are a few counts of this clonotype. The rearrangement uses TRBV7-8 and TRBJ2-5, with D tentatively TRBD1 or TRBD2 (6 bases each). The CDR3 runs 14 residues. CDR1 and CDR2 (germline): SGHVS, FQNEAQ. V was cut by 8 bases and J by 3 bases, with 16 bases left in between. The CDR3 spells CASLRRGSEETQYF. The DNA for the CDR3 is TGTGCCAGCCTACGGAGGGGGAGCGAAGAGACCCAGTACTTC.

The J gene is TRBJ2-7, the V gene TRBV9; possibly TRBD1 for D (6 bases). The germline CDR1 and CDR2 sequences are SGDLS and YYNGEE. Trimming stripped 0 bases from V and 5 bases from J, with 24 bases between. CDR3 length equals 18 residues. The CDR3: CASSVVIGGFLQPDEQYF. CDR3 nucleotide sequence: TGTGCCAGCAGCGTAGTTATTGGGGGCTTCTTGCAGCCGGACGAGCAGTACTTC.

V gene TRBV6-5 combines with J gene TRBJ1-3, with a tentative D call TRBD1 (5 bases). Germline CDR1 MNHEY, CDR2 SVGAGI. The V and J ends lost 10 bases and 2 bases respectively, with 12 bases between them. This CDR3 spans 13 amino acids. The CDR3 is CATQRGAGNTIYF. The CDR3 nucleotides read TGTGCCACCCAAAGAGGGGCTGGAAACACCATATATTTT.

This clonotype was counted between two and nine times. The CDR3 DNA reads as TGCGCCAGCAGCCAAGACACCGGGACCTCGATTGAAGCTTTCTTT. It translates to CASSQDTGTSIEAFF. The J gene is TRBJ1-1, the V gene TRBV4-3, with a tentative D call TRBD1 (5 bases). CDR1 is LGHNA, CDR2 YSLEER, per germline. The length of the CDR3 is 15 residues. V was clipped by 0 bases and J by 7 bases, with 15 bases between them.

V is TRBV7-9 and J is TRBJ2-2, with D unresolved. The CDR3 covers 14 residues. CDR1 is SEHNR and CDR2 is FQNEAQ in the germline V gene (reference sequence). Trimming cost V 1 base and J 5 bases, with 8 bases left between them. Here the CDR3 DNA reads TGTGCCAGCAGCTTAGACCCCGGGACCGGGGAGCTGTTTTTT. Encoded protein: CASSLDPGTGELFF.

A few counts support this clonotype. J is TRBJ2-3 and V is TRBV15; 8 nucleotides align to TRBD1. Germline V CDR1 and CDR2: LNHNV, YYDKDF (reference sequence). The ends lost 3 bases at V and 5 bases at J; junction bases unmatched: 7. The CDR3 is 15 residues long. CDR3 in DNA: TGTGCCACCAGCAGGGCCGGACAGGGAAAAGATACGCAGTATTTT. Protein sequence: CATSRAGQGKDTQYF. Combining the CDR3 with reference TRBV15 and TRBJ2-3 gives the whole variable domain DAMVIQNPRYQVTQFGKPVTLSCSQTLNHNVMYWYQQKSSQAPKLLFHYYDKDFNNEADTPDNFQSRRPNTSFCFLDIRSPGLGDTAMYLCATSRAGQGKDTQYFGPGTRLTVL.

The rearrangement links TRBV10-3 to TRBJ2-2; 7 bases align to TRBD1. The junction had 2 bases not matched to a gene; V was cut back by 6 bases and J by 1 base. The germline V gene encodes CDR1 ENHRY and CDR2 SYGVKD. The CDR3 consists of 14 residues. The CDR3 here is CAISGTVNTGELFF. CDR3 nucleotides: TGTGCCATCAGCGGGACAGTGAACACCGGGGAGCTGTTTTTT.

This clonotype came up a few times. CDR3 sequence: CASSQDEPYQETQYF. The CDR3, as DNA: TGTGCCAGCAGCCAAGACGAACCGTACCAAGAGACCCAGTACTTC. V and J are TRBV3-1 and TRBJ2-5; D gene uncertain. V lost 0 bases and J lost 0, with 8 bases in between. CDR1 and CDR2 from the germline V gene are LGHDT and YNNKEL (reference sequence). The CDR3 sequence is 15 residues long.

This clonotype showed up just a few times. The chain joins TRBV6-1 to TRBJ2-5, with 7 bases fitting TRBD1. CDR3 length: 14 amino acids. Germline CDR1 MNHNS, CDR2 SASEGT. The ends lost 10 bases at V and 3 bases at J; junction bases unmatched: 11. This chain's CDR3 is CATQTGWGEETQYF. The CDR3 nucleotides are TGTGCCACCCAGACAGGGTGGGGAGAAGAGACCCAGTACTTC.

The table lists this clonotype with a few counts. An end of the junction does not agree with germline; a read error may underlie this. V and J are TRBV29-1 and TRBJ1-4, with D possibly matching TRBD1 (5 bases). Germline V CDR1 and CDR2: SQVTM, ANQGSEA. CDR3 size: 10 residues. As DNA, the CDR3 is TGCAGCGTTGCTACCCGGGACGGACCTTTT. It is translated as CSVATRDGPF.

This clonotype came up a few times. J is TRBJ2-3 and V is TRBV20-1; the D gene is possibly TRBD1 (6 bases). This CDR3 region has 14 residues. Trimming took 3 bases from V and 1 from J, leaving 11 bases between them. Germline lookup yields CDR1 DFQATT and CDR2 SNEGSKA (reference sequence). The CDR3, as DNA: TGCAGTGCTAGCGGGACACGGGGCACAGATACGCAGTATTTT. It yields the protein CSASGTRGTDTQYF.

V and J are TRBV4-3 and TRBJ2-5, with TRBD1 as a possible D gene (6 bases). This CDR3 comprises 15 residues. Germline V gives CDR1 LGHNA, CDR2 YSLEER. Trimming stripped 0 bases from V and 5 bases from J, with 13 bases between. CDR3 sequence reads: CASSQEGAAWETQYF. In DNA form, the CDR3 reads TGCGCCAGCAGCCAAGAGGGGGCCGCTTGGGAGACCCAGTACTTC.

The sample holds a few counts of this clonotype. This chain's CDR3 is CASTYSGGANTGELFF. The CDR3 nucleotides are TGTGCCAGCACCTATAGCGGGGGGGCGAACACCGGGGAGCTGTTTTTT. The chain recombines TRBV12-3 or TRBV12-4 with TRBJ2-2; 11 positions match TRBD2. CDR3 length equals 16 residues. Trimming cost V 7 bases and J 0 bases; bases outside gene matches: 4.

The V gene is TRBV20-1, the J gene TRBJ1-2; D possibly corresponds to TRBD1 (6 bases). CDR3 length equals 13 residues. The V and J ends lost 5 bases and 8 bases respectively, with 18 bases between them. Germline V CDR1 and CDR2: DFQATT, SNEGSKA (reference sequence). DNA of the CDR3: TGCAGTGCTGCCCCAGGGGTTTCGGGAGGCTACACCTTC. Protein sequence: CSAAPGVSGGYTF.

This clonotype came up a few times. The CDR3: CASSLGFAPYEQYF. The CDR3 DNA sequence: TGTGCCAGCAGTTTGGGCTTTGCCCCCTACGAGCAGTACTTC. The rearrangement links TRBV12-3 or TRBV12-4 to TRBJ2-5; D unresolved. Near its end, the DNA agrees better with TRBJ2-7, so the J call may be wrong. The CDR3 has 14 amino acids.

The rearrangement joins TRBV10-3 to TRBJ1-6; D is undetermined. Trimming pared 3 bases from V and 9 bases from J, leaving 15 bases between. The CDR3 length is 15 residues. Germline values: CDR1 ENHRY, CDR2 SYGVKD. The CDR3 region has the DNA TGTGCCATCAGTGATGGGGTCGGTAGTCCTTCACCCCTCCACTTT. This encodes CAISDGVGSPSPLHF.

CDR3 loop: CSARVRLETQYF. The CDR3 coding sequence is TGCAGTGCTAGAGTGCGGTTGGAGACCCAGTACTTC. V usage is TRBV20-1 and J usage is TRBJ2-5; D gene unclear. V was clipped by 1 base and J by 5 bases, with 8 bases between them. This CDR3 region has 12 residues. In germline, CDR1 is DFQATT, CDR2 SNEGSKA (reference sequence).

This clonotype was observed a handful of times. The V gene is TRBV5-1, the J gene TRBJ2-5; D is possibly TRBD2 (6 bases). From germline, CDR1 is SGHRS and CDR2 YFSETQ. Trimming pared 1 base from V and 2 bases from J, leaving 9 bases between. The CDR3 is made up of 14 amino acids. The CDR3 loop is CASSLRLEQETQYF. In DNA form, the CDR3 reads TGCGCCAGCAGCTTGCGACTAGAGCAAGAGACCCAGTACTTC.